The 5 T cell receptor beta chains given below trace back to one sample, sequenced in a study of shared clonotypes between healthy human individuals. TCRdb's copy holds only in-frame clones and misses some; the assay was immunoSEQ multiplex PCR. The sample records 450,000 to 650,000 clones, around 81% being singletons. Sequences were obtained from PBMCs. The receptors here all came from a woman aged 40-49 years in good health. Some clones in this sample may be carry-over from other donors' samples.

This chain links TRBV28 with TRBJ2-5; TRBD2 agrees at 10 bases. The CDR3 consists of 14 residues. CDR1 and CDR2 from the germline V gene are MDHEN and SYDVKM. Germline trimming cut 7 bases from V and 14 bases from J; bases unmatched to any gene: 16. CDR3 residues: CASNPQGLASVQYF. The DNA for the CDR3 is TGTGCCAGCAACCCTCAGGGACTAGCGAGCGTCCAATACTTC.

V and J are TRBV6-6 and TRBJ2-7, with 8 bases that match TRBD1. The V gene's germline CDR1 is MNHNY and CDR2 SVGAGI (reference sequence). The CDR3 totals 16 residues. V was clipped by 5 bases and J by 1 base; unmatched bases: 10. Here the CDR3 DNA reads TGTGCCAGCAGTGCCGGGACAGGCAGACAGTCCTACGAGCAGTACTTC. Its translation: CASSAGTGRQSYEQYF.

This sequence joins TRBV9 and TRBJ2-7; D gene ambiguous. Looked up from germline, CDR1 is SGDLS and CDR2 is YYNGEE. This CDR3 has 13 residues. Trimming stripped 4 bases from V and 0 bases from J, with 8 bases between. The DNA of the CDR3 is TGTGCCAGCAGCCAACAGAGCTCCTACGAGCAGTACTTC. Translating it yields CASSQQSSYEQYF.

The chain employs TRBV4-2 and TRBJ1-4, with TRBD1 identical over 8 bases. Trimming cost V 3 bases and J 4 bases; bases outside gene matches: 7. Per the germline V gene, CDR1 is LGHNA and CDR2 is YNFKEQ. The CDR3 loop spans 16 amino acids. Here the CDR3 DNA reads TGTGCCAGCAGCCAGGTACTACAGGGGGTTAATGAAAAACTGTTTTTT. This translates into CASSQVLQGVNEKLFF.

The chain carries TRBV19 and TRBJ1-4; D not certain. The CDR3 spans 12 residues. Trimming left V 5 bases short and J 8 bases short, with 9 bases between. Per germline, CDR1 LNHDA and CDR2 SQIVND (reference sequence). In DNA, the CDR3 is TGTGCCAGTAGTCCGAGGGAAGAAAAACTGTTTTTT. It is translated as CASSPREEKLFF.